This record concerns one T cell receptor beta chain sequence. Some clones are missing from TCRdb's copy, which holds only in-frame ones; the method was immunoSEQ multiplex PCR. The repertoire has approximately 40,000 clones, nearly 90% of them found once; the top ten carry 2% to 2.5%. This sample was included in a study of blood T cell repertoires in COVID-19. Across the study: T cells, B-cell-depleted T cells, or PBMCs provided the cDNA or gDNA that served as material.

Trimming shortened V by 1 base and J by 3 bases, and 9 bases separated the two germline ends. Germline-derived CDR1 and CDR2 are PRHDT and FYEKMQ (reference sequence). CDR3 length equals 15 residues. The receptor comes from a human donor in a cohort sampled during active COVID-19. The specimen was peripheral blood. The rearrangement links TRBV13 to TRBJ1-4, with D tentatively TRBD1 (6 bases). CDR3 sequence: CASSLVGASNEKLFF. As DNA, the CDR3 is TGTGCCAGCAGCTTAGTGGGGGCGTCTAATGAAAAACTGTTTTTT.